Detailed here is one TCR beta chain. This sample is drawn from a study of blood T cells in healthy people across ages. J lost 7 bases, V lost 5 bases, and 11 bases had no gene match. The CDR3 runs 14 residues. Per the germline V gene, CDR1 is DFQATT and CDR2 is SNEGSKA (reference sequence). A J-beta primer mix and a sample-barcoded 5' primer were used in a second PCR of roughly 6 to 12 cycles. One entry per CDR3 protein, called by TCRdb with MiXCR from the 5' RACE reads. The sample consists of around 1.7 million distinct CDR3 sequences, over 25% of them appearing once. The chain links TRBV20-1 to TRBJ2-1; 7 positions match TRBD2. This clonotype was obtained from a woman in her 30s in good health. Sequencing input: blood. The CDR3 sequence is CSAQEGGPSNEQFF. In DNA form, the CDR3 reads TGCAGTGCTCAAGAGGGAGGGCCTTCGAATGAGCAGTTCTTC.